These 8 T cell receptor beta chains originate from one sample sequenced in a study of cytomegalovirus exposure and HLA in healthy donors. The PCR contained 60 Vbeta and 13 Jbeta primers. Sequencing was performed with immunoSEQ multiplex PCR; in TCRdb, only in-frame clones are kept and a portion is missing. The sample contains about 150,000 clones, roughly 89% of which appear only once. What was sequenced was PBMCs. Receptors were obtained from a woman aged 25-40 years in good health and CMV-seronegative.

Only a few counts were recorded for this clone. This rearrangement joins TRBV5-4 to TRBJ1-1, with TRBD1 as a possible D gene (5 bases). The CDR3 is 16 residues long. Germline V gene lookup returns CDR1 SGHNT and CDR2 YYREEE (reference sequence). The V end was cut by 2 bases, the J end by 0 bases, with 14 bases between. This CDR3 is CASSFLTARVNTEAFF. DNA of the CDR3: TGTGCCAGCAGCTTTCTCACAGCCAGGGTGAACACTGAAGCTTTCTTT.

The CDR3: CASSDVRGREQYF. DNA of the CDR3: TGTGCCAGCAGTGACGTCAGGGGGCGCGAGCAGTACTTC. The chain combines TRBV6-4 with TRBJ2-7, with 8 positions matching TRBD1. Germline-derived CDR1 and CDR2 are MRHNA and SNTAGT. This CDR3 is built from 13 residues. V shed 2 bases, J shed 6 bases, and the junction held 3 bases outside the gene matches.

The chain recombines TRBV18 with TRBJ2-3; possibly TRBD1 for D (6 bases). The CDR3 covers 15 residues. The ends were cut back, 3 bases at V and 2 bases at J, with 12 bases in the middle. Per germline, CDR1 KGHSH and CDR2 LQKENI. The CDR3 spells CASSPRDTTTDTQYF. The CDR3 nucleotides read TGTGCCAGCTCACCCCGGGACACTACCACAGATACGCAGTATTTT.

The V gene is TRBV2, the J gene TRBJ2-5; the D is unclear. This CDR3 is built from 11 residues. V lost 5 bases to trimming and J lost 3 bases, with 4 bases between them. Germline CDR1 is SNHLY and CDR2 is FYNNEI. This CDR3 reads CASSSKETQYF. The CDR3 nucleotides read TGTGCCAGCAGTTCCAAAGAGACCCAGTACTTC.

The rearrangement joins TRBV7-2 to TRBJ1-1; TRBD1 is a possible D gene (6 bases). V was trimmed by 3 bases and J by 1 base, leaving 15 bases between them. CDR3 length equals 16 residues. The V gene's germline CDR1 is SGHTA and CDR2 FQGNSA. CDR3 coding DNA: TGTGCCAGCAGCTTGGAAACAGGGCGGCGGAACACTGAAGCTTTCTTT. Translation: CASSLETGRRNTEAFF.

V gene TRBV7-9 combines with J gene TRBJ1-6; 9 nucleotides agree with TRBD1. Losses at the gene ends were 0 bases for V and 9 bases for J; bases not matched to a gene: 6. The CDR3 has 16 residues. Germline-derived CDR1 and CDR2 are SEHNR and FQNEAQ (reference sequence). In nucleotides, the CDR3 is TGTGCCAGCAGCTTAGCGACAGGGGGTATGGTTTCACCCCTCCACTTT. It yields the protein CASSLATGGMVSPLHF.

V usage is TRBV11-3 and J usage is TRBJ1-1, with D possibly matching TRBD1 (5 bases). The CDR3 is 17 residues long. The germline V and J ends were trimmed by 6 bases and 6 bases, with 26 bases remaining between them. CDR1 and CDR2 from the germline V gene are SGHNT and YENEEA. CDR3 in amino acids: CASRGKDSDRWMAEAFF. CDR3 sequence (DNA): TGTGCCAGCAGGGGGAAAGACTCCGACAGATGGATGGCTGAAGCTTTCTTT.

The V gene is TRBV14, the J gene TRBJ1-2; D is possibly TRBD1 (6 bases). The germline V gene has CDR1 SGHDN and CDR2 FVKESK. The CDR3 has 13 amino acids. Trimming took off 4 bases at V and 0 bases at J, with 6 bases between the two ends. The CDR3 coding sequence is TGTGCCAGCAGCCGGGACACTAACTATGGCTACACCTTC. It encodes CASSRDTNYGYTF.